What follows describes a single TCR beta chain. The entry originates in a study of low-dose radiotherapy and immunotherapy resistance in tumors. Time point in this sample: after trial treatment. This sample's treatment: LDRT plus nivolumab, ipilimumab, low-dose cyclophosphamide and aspirin (RACIN trial). The CDR3 is 15 amino acids. Germline V gives CDR1 MNHEY, CDR2 SVGEGT. A roughly 20-cycle PCR with a constant-region primer and V-primer adapter amplified TCRs. TCRdb independently ran MiXCR on the reads; one entry per CDR3 protein. The repertoire holds some 53,000 distinct CDR3 sequences, with around a third as singletons.

Sequencing was performed on PBMCs, taken after low-dose radiotherapy plus immunotherapy. The gene calls are TRBV6-2 or TRBV6-3 and TRBJ2-2, with 10 bases matching TRBD1. This receptor was identified in a male donor with rectosigmoid adenocarcinoma. CDR3 nucleotide sequence: TGTGCAGCAAGGAGGACAGGGGGGTCCACCGGGGAGCTGTTTTTT. Translating gives CAARRTGGSTGELFF.